The source of this T cell receptor beta chain is a study of blood T cell repertoires in COVID-19 (dated by TCRdb to the early 2020s). Regarding the research as a whole: Samples covering the acute and convalescent phases of COVID-19 were provided by collaborators in the United States, Italy and Spain. The material from the prospective study consisted of cDNA or gDNA derived from T cells, B-cell-depleted T cells, or PBMCs. Subjects who had been exposed to COVID-19, were actively infected with it, or had recovered from it provided the deeply sampled blood TCRbeta repertoires that made up the dataset. The repertoires were made available in a free public database intended to serve as a resource for research on the immune response to SARS-CoV-2. The samples were drawn from the first 160 participants of the ongoing ImmuneRACE study and from roughly 1,300 subjects provided by 6 global collaborators. The sample metadata nearly always contained a de-identified subject ID, COVID-19 status, age in years and sex. Where available, HLA class I and class II types were obtained from metadata supplied by the sample provider rather than from assay-based typing.

Whole blood was collected in K2EDTA tubes by collaborating institutions according to the institutions' own protocols. For TCRbeta analysis, collaborators shipped samples as frozen whole blood, isolated PBMCs, or DNA extracted from either of those sample types. V is cut back by 3 bases and J by 9 bases, with 6 bases in the junction unmatched. The CDR3 starts with the cysteine, ends with the phenylalanine, and has 14 residues. Only the CDR3 DNA is retained, 42 bases long and in frame from the first base. Sequences MNHEY (CDR1) and SVGAGI (CDR2) are obtained from the germline V gene. The investigation overall reported the following: Clinical and demographic metadata were provided uncurated, with the amount varying by source and participant.

TCRbeta CDR3 regions were amplified from genomic DNA by means of the immunoSEQ Assay, a bias-controlled multiplex PCR. From the authors' description of their analysis: The number of nucleated cells in each sample was estimated from the amplification of reference gene primers within the assay. To quantify the absolute abundance of each unique TCRbeta CDR3 rearrangement, sequence reads were collapsed and filtered. For each sample, productive Simpson clonality was calculated by taking the square root of Simpson's diversity index across productive rearrangements. What TCRdb holds here is the immuneACCESS table cut down to in-frame rearrangements. Part of the clones is not present; checked against another copy, under half of the missing clones reflect an unresolved V gene, and the others are unexplained. That table furnishes V, J and clone size, whereas the DNA furnished D and trimming. The sample table records 250,000 to 300,000 clones; approximately 83% of these occur just once. 11% of the sample is held by the ten biggest clonotypes.

Points on this clone: The antigen this receptor binds is unknown. Base-call qualities are not available, and no considerably larger clone is one nucleotide away.

Sequencing was performed on peripheral blood. The chain is encoded by TRBV6-5 joined to TRBJ1-2; 11 bases in the middle match TRBD1. This receptor was taken from a woman in her 70s with acute or convalescent COVID-19. The bases read TGTGCCAGCAGTTATAGGACAGGGGGCTGGAGCTACACCTTC. It encodes CASSYRTGGWSYTF.